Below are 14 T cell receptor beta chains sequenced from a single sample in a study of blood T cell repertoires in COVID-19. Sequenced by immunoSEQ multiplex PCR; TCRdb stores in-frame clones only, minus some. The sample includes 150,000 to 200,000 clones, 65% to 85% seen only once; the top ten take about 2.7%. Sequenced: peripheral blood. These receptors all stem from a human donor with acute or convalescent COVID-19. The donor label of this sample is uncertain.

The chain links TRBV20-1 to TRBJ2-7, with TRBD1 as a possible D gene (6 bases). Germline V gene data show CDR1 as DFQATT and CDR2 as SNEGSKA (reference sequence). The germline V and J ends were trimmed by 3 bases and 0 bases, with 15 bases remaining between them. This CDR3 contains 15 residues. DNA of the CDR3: TGCAGTGCTAGTGGGGGCAGCACTTCCTCCTACGAGCAGTACTTC. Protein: CSASGGSTSSYEQYF.

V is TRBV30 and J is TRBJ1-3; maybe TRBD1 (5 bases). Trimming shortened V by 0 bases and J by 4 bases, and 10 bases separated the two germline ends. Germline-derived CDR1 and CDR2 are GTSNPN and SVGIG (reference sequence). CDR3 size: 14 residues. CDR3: CAWSVWQGGNTIYF. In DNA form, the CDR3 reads TGTGCCTGGAGTGTATGGCAGGGAGGAAACACCATATATTTT.

As DNA, the CDR3 is TGTGCCAGCAGTGTTGCGGAATACAATGAGCAGTTCTTC. This codes for CASSVAEYNEQFF. The gene calls are TRBV2 and TRBJ2-1; no definite D call. The germline V gene has CDR1 SNHLY and CDR2 FYNNEI. V was pared by 4 bases and J by 4 bases, with 8 bases between. The CDR3 has 13 residues.

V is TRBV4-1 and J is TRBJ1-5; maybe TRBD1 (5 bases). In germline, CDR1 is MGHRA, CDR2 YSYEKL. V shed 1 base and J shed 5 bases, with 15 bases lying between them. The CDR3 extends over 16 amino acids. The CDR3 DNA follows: TGCGCCAGCAGCCAAGCTATGGGGCCCAAGGATCAGCCCCAGCATTTT. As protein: CASSQAMGPKDQPQHF.

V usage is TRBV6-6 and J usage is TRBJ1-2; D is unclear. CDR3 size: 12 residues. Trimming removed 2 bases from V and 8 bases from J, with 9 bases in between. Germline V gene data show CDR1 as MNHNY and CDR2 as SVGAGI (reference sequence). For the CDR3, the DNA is TGTGCCAGCAGTTACGAGGGAAACGGCTACACCTTC. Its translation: CASSYEGNGYTF.

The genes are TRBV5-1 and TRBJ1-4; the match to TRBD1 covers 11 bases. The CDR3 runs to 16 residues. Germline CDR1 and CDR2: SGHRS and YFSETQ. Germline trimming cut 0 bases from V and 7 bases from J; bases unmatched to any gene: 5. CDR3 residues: CASSLDGQGAGEKLFF. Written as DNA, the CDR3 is TGCGCCAGCAGCTTGGATGGACAGGGGGCGGGTGAAAAACTGTTTTTT.

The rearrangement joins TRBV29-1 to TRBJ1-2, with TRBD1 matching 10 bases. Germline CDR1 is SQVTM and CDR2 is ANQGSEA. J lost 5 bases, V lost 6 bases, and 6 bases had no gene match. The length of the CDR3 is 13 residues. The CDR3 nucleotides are TGCAGCGTAGTGTTGGGACAGGGGTATGGCTACACCTTC. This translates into CSVVLGQGYGYTF.

The CDR3 sequence is CASRTEGTYGYTF. CDR3 nucleotide sequence: TGTGCCAGCAGGACGGAGGGTACCTATGGCTACACCTTC. The chain links TRBV2 to TRBJ1-2; no definite D call. Germline V gene sequence: CDR1 SNHLY, CDR2 FYNNEI. Between the trimmed V and J ends, which lost 6 bases and 4 bases, there was a span of 12 bases. The CDR3 contains 13 residues.

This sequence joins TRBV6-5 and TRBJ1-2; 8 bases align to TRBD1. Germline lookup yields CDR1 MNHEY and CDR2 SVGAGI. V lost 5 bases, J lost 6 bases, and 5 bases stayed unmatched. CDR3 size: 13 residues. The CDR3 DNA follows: TGTGCCAGCAGTCTTCAGGGGGCGGATGGCTACACCTTC. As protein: CASSLQGADGYTF.

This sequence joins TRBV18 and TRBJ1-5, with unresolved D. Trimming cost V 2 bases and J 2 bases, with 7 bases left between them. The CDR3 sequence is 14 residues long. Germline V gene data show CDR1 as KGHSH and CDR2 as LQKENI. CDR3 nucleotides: TGTGCCAGCTCACCAGCGGGAGGCAATCAGCCCCAGCATTTT. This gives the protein CASSPAGGNQPQHF.

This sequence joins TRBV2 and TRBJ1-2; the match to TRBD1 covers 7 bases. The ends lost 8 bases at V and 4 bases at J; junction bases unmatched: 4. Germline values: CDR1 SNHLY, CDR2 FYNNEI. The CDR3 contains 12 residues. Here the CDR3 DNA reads TGTGCCAGCTCAACAGGGGTCTATGGCTACACCTTC. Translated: CASSTGVYGYTF. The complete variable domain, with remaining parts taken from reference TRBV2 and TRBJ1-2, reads EPEVTQTPSHQVTQMGQEVILRCVPISNHLYFYWYRQILGQKVEFLVSFYNNEISEKSEIFDDQFSVERPDGSNFTLKIRSTKLEDSAMYFCASSTGVYGYTFGSGTRLTVV.

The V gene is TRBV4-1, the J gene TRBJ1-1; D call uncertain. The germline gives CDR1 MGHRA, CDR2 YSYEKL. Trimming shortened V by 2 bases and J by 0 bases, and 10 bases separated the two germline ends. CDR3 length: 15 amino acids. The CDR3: CASSQPTPVNTEAFF. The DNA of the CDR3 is TGCGCCAGCAGCCAACCGACACCCGTGAACACTGAAGCTTTCTTT.

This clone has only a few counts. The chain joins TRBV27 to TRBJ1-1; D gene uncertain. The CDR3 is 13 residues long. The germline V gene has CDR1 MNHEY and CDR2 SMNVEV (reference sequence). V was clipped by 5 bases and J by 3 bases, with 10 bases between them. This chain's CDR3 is CASSLAAYTEAFF. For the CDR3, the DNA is TGTGCCAGCAGTCTTGCGGCCTACACTGAAGCTTTCTTT.

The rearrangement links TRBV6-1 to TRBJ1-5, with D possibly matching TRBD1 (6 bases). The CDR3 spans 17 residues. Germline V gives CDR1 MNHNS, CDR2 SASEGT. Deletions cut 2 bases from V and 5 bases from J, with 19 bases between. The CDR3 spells CASSESQGLLWHQPQHF. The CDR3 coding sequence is TGTGCCAGCAGTGAATCCCAGGGGCTCCTATGGCATCAGCCCCAGCATTTT.